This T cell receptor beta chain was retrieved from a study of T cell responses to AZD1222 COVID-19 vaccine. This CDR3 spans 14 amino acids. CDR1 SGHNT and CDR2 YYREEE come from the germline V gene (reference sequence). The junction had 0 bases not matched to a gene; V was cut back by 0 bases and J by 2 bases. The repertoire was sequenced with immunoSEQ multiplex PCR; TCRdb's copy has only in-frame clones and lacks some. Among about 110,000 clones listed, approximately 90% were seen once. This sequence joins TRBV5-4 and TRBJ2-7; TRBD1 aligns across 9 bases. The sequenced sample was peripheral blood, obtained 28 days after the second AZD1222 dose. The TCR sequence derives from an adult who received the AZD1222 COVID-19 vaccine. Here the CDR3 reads CASSLDRGPYEQYF. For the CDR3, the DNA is TGTGCCAGCAGCTTGGACAGGGGGCCCTACGAGCAGTACTTC.